This is a list of T cell receptor beta chains from one sample in a study of cytomegalovirus exposure and HLA in healthy donors. This table comes from immunoSEQ multiplex PCR, and its TCRdb copy is limited to in-frame clones, with some not included. The data hold some 190,000 clones, with roughly three quarters observed a single time. The sequenced sample consisted of PBMCs. Receptors were obtained from a woman aged 25 to 39 in good health and CMV-seropositive. Each CDR3 is given with its conserved first and last residue. D genes are given only for firm matches. The size field is filled for only some rows; it gives once, few, many or a size class.

J gene,clone size,D gene,V gene,CDR3 protein,CDR3 DNA
TRBJ1-5,few,TRBD1,TRBV9,CASSVSEGTGLAQQHF,TGTGCCAGCAGCGTTTCCGAAGGGACAGGGTTGGCCCAACAGCATTTT
TRBJ1-6,few,.,TRBV28,CASSLQGSYNSPLHF,TGTGCCAGCAGTTTGCAGGGCTCCTATAATTCACCCCTCCACTTT
TRBJ1-5,.,.,TRBV4-3,CASSQGGFSQPQHF,TGCGCCAGCAGTCAAGGTGGTTTTAGTCAGCCCCAGCATTTT
TRBJ2-7,.,.,TRBV27,CASSLKGLTPGYEQYF,TGTGCCAGCAGTTTAAAGGGACTCACGCCGGGTTACGAGCAGTACTTC
TRBJ1-2,.,TRBD1,TRBV5-5,CASSPGQTPKANYGYTF,TGTGCCAGCAGCCCGGGACAGACCCCTAAAGCTAACTATGGCTACACCTTC
TRBJ1-3,.,.,TRBV7-2,CASSPLPGSTIYF,TGTGCCAGCAGCCCACTCCCGGGAAGCACCATATATTTT
TRBJ2-7,.,.,TRBV15,CATSRGQSGYEQYF,TGTGCCACCAGCAGAGGCCAGTCGGGCTACGAGCAGTACTTC
TRBJ1-5,.,.,TRBV2,CASRAGLVQPQHF,TGTGCCAGCAGAGCAGGGTTGGTTCAGCCCCAGCATTTT
TRBJ1-3,.,.,TRBV10-3,CAISDRASGNTIYF,TGTGCCATCAGTGATAGAGCTTCTGGAAACACCATATATTTT
TRBJ2-5,.,TRBD2,TRBV15,CATSRDQGRGVGETQYF,TGTGCCACCAGCAGAGATCAAGGGCGGGGGGTTGGAGAGACCCAGTACTTC
TRBJ1-1,.,.,TRBV28,CASSHQGPTEAFF,TGTGCCAGCAGCCACCAGGGTCCCACTGAAGCTTTCTTT
TRBJ2-2,.,.,TRBV5-1,CASSLASGRLAGELFF,TGCGCCAGCAGCTTGGCCTCAGGGAGGTTGGCCGGGGAGCTGTTTTTT
TRBJ2-7,once,.,TRBV4-2,CASSQGQAYEQYF,TGTGCCAGCAGCCAAGGCCAGGCCTACGAGCAGTACTTC
TRBJ1-4,.,TRBD1,TRBV6-4,CASTTGTGPF,TGTGCCAGCACCACGGGGACAGGGCCTTTT
TRBJ2-1,.,TRBD2,TRBV19,CASSILTSGSSYNEQFF,TGTGCCAGTAGTATCTTGACTAGCGGGAGCTCCTACAATGAGCAGTTCTTC
TRBJ1-2,.,.,TRBV11-2,CASSLGQAYGYTF,TGTGCCAGCAGCTTAGGGCAGGCCTATGGCTACACCTTC
TRBJ2-5,once,.,TRBV6-4,CASSPGGNQETQYF,TGTGCCAGCAGTCCAGGGGGGAATCAAGAGACCCAGTACTTC
TRBJ2-7,.,.,TRBV5-1,CASSLEAGVTYEQYF,TGCGCCAGCAGCTTGGAAGCAGGGGTCACCTACGAGCAGTACTTC
TRBJ2-5,.,TRBD2,TRBV5-1,CASSSGPAGGRETQYF,TGCGCCAGCAGCTCCGGCCCGGCGGGGGGGCGGGAGACCCAGTACTTC
TRBJ1-2,.,TRBD1,TRBV4-1,CASRAPGRGLGYGYTF,TGCGCCAGCAGGGCCCCTGGAAGGGGGCTAGGCTATGGCTACACCTTC
TRBJ2-5,.,.,TRBV7-9,CASSFGQSETQYF,TGTGCCAGCAGCTTCGGACAGAGCGAGACCCAGTACTTC
TRBJ2-1,.,TRBD1,TRBV7-9,CASSQLTGSYNEQFF,TGTGCCAGCAGCCAATTGACAGGGTCCTACAATGAGCAGTTCTTC
TRBJ2-2,.,.,TRBV11-3,CASSSSEWGLRTTPGELFF,TGTGCCAGCAGCTCCAGCGAGTGGGGCCTACGAACCACCCCCGGGGAGCTGTTTTTT
TRBJ1-4,.,TRBD1,TRBV11-2,CASSSGGVNEKLFF,TGTGCCAGCAGCTCAGGGGGAGTGAATGAAAAACTGTTTTTT
TRBJ1-4,.,.,TRBV15,CATTDTRNEKLFF,TGTGCCACCACGGACACCCGTAATGAAAAACTGTTTTTT
TRBJ1-5,.,.,TRBV28,CASSLQLNQPQHF,TGTGCCAGCAGTCTGCAACTCAATCAGCCCCAGCATTTT
TRBJ2-3,.,.,TRBV7-2,CASSLKFREGEYTDTQYF,TGTGCCAGCAGCTTAAAATTTCGAGAGGGGGAATACACAGATACGCAGTATTTT
TRBJ2-3,.,.,TRBV5-1,CASSLAQGYTDTQYF,TGCGCCAGCAGCTTGGCCCAGGGTTACACAGATACGCAGTATTTT
TRBJ2-5,.,TRBD1,TRBV5-1,CASSLDGTVQETQYF,TGCGCCAGCAGCTTGGACGGGACAGTCCAAGAGACCCAGTACTTC
TRBJ1-6,.,.,TRBV11-3,CASCWGLPGSPLHF,TGTGCCAGCTGTTGGGGCCTACCCGGTTCACCCCTCCACTTT
TRBJ2-7,.,.,TRBV27,CASSFGVSYEQYF,TGTGCCAGCAGTTTCGGGGTTTCCTACGAGCAGTACTTC
TRBJ1-4,.,TRBD1,TRBV2,CASRGTGGEKLFF,TGTGCCAGCAGGGGGACAGGGGGGGAAAAACTGTTTTTT
TRBJ1-2,.,TRBD1,TRBV29-1,CSVARGQGAGGYTF,TGCAGCGTGGCGCGTGGACAGGGGGCCGGAGGCTACACCTTC
TRBJ2-7,.,.,TRBV5-1,CASSSQNSRYRHEQYF,TGCGCCAGCAGCTCACAGAATTCCCGTTACCGTCACGAGCAGTACTTC
TRBJ2-6,.,.,TRBV10-1,CASSESKGGISGANVLTF,TGCGCCAGCAGTGAGTCGAAGGGGGGGATCTCTGGGGCCAACGTCCTGACTTTC
TRBJ2-5,once,.,TRBV9,CASSVGEKETQYF,TGTGCCAGCAGCGTAGGCGAGAAAGAGACCCAGTACTTC
TRBJ2-7,.,TRBD1,TRBV4-1,CASPLMGGQGKDEQYF,TGCGCCAGCCCCTTAATGGGCGGACAGGGGAAGGACGAGCAGTACTTC
TRBJ2-5,.,TRBD1,TRBV7-9,CASSQGRTGTSRTQYF,TGTGCCAGCAGCCAAGGCAGGACAGGGACTTCGAGGACCCAGTACTTC
TRBJ2-1,.,.,TRBV4-2,CASSPQRGNYNEQFF,TGTGCCAGCAGCCCGCAACGGGGTAACTACAATGAGCAGTTCTTC
TRBJ2-7,.,TRBD1,TRBV6-1,CASSVSGGSYEQYF,TGTGCCAGCAGCGTCTCAGGGGGCTCCTACGAGCAGTACTTC
TRBJ2-2,.,TRBD2,TRBV12-5,CASGLAELAGGDTGELFF,TGTGCTAGTGGTTTGGCCGAACTAGCGGGGGGGGACACCGGGGAGCTGTTTTTT
TRBJ2-7,few,.,TRBV27,CASSSRQEIVRYEQYF,TGTGCCAGCAGTTCTCGACAGGAAATCGTACGGTACGAGCAGTACTTC